A selection of T cell receptor beta chains follows, all from one sample in a study of T cell changes during pregnancy in multiple sclerosis. Method: immunoSEQ multiplex PCR; TCRdb's copy keeps in-frame clones and lacks some. The repertoire holds just over 50,000 clones, around 92% seen once, with around 0.53% in the top ten. Here the sequenced sample was CD4+ T cells from peripheral blood mononuclear cells, taken after pregnancy. These receptors originate from a female donor with multiple sclerosis, enrolled in a pregnancy study. CDR3s include the opening cysteine and the closing phenylalanine or tryptophan. D genes are given only for firm matches. Clone size appears in some rows only: once, few, many, or a class for an expanded clone.

size	D	V	J	CDR3	DNA
-	TRBD2	TRBV6-5	TRBJ2-4	CASRSSGEKNIQYF	TGTGCCAGCAGGTCTAGCGGGGAAAAAAACATTCAGTACTTC
-	-	TRBV11-2	TRBJ2-1	CASSLELSGAYNEQFF	TGTGCCAGCAGCTTAGAACTCTCCGGAGCCTACAATGAGCAGTTCTTC
-	-	TRBV2	TRBJ2-7	CASNPLRVGSGEQYF	TGTGCCAGCAATCCCCTGCGGGTGGGTTCTGGGGAGCAGTACTTC
-	TRBD2	TRBV9	TRBJ2-1	CASSSRLAGGHDEQFF	TGTGCCAGCAGCTCCCGGCTAGCGGGAGGGCACGATGAGCAGTTCTTC
few	-	TRBV2	TRBJ2-5	CASGRPGETQYF	TGTGCCAGCGGTCGTCCGGGGGAGACCCAGTACTTC
-	-	TRBV4-3	TRBJ2-1	CASSQETGGAQRNEQFF	TGCGCCAGCAGCCAAGAAACAGGGGGGGCACAAAGGAATGAGCAGTTCTTC
-	TRBD1	TRBV28	TRBJ1-1	CASSLFRLGTVDTEAFF	TGTGCCAGCAGTTTATTTAGGCTGGGGACAGTAGACACTGAAGCTTTCTTT
-	-	TRBV29-1	TRBJ2-7	CSVGAGSYEQYF	TGCAGCGTTGGGGCAGGGTCCTACGAGCAGTACTTC
-	TRBD1	TRBV7-9	TRBJ1-2	CASSPRTGNYGYTF	TGTGCCAGCAGCCCCAGGACAGGGAACTATGGCTACACCTTC
-	-	TRBV7-2	TRBJ2-1	CASSLDRGRYEQFF	TGTGCCAGCAGCTTAGATCGAGGTAGATATGAGCAGTTCTTC
-	TRBD2	TRBV4-3	TRBJ2-1	CASSTRTSGRGHEQFF	TGCGCCAGCAGCACCCGGACTAGCGGAAGGGGCCATGAGCAGTTCTTC
-	-	TRBV10-3	TRBJ2-2	CAISSSGVNGELFF	TGTGCCATCAGTTCAAGCGGAGTCAACGGGGAGCTGTTTTTT
-	TRBD2	TRBV28	TRBJ2-7	CASTRRGGDGSYEQYF	TGTGCCAGCACCCGGCGTGGGGGGGATGGCTCCTACGAGCAGTACTTC
-	TRBD1	TRBV6-5	TRBJ1-1	CASSLDRGRNTEAFF	TGTGCCAGCAGCCTCGACAGGGGGAGGAACACTGAAGCTTTCTTT